The T cell receptor (beta chain) described here comes from a study of T-cell reconstitution after alpha-beta-depleted transplantation in children. The CDR3 is 12 amino acids. From germline, CDR1 is SEHNR and CDR2 FQNEAQ (reference sequence). V gave up 4 bases and J gave up 10 bases, with 12 bases separating them. This clonotype was seen many times. Unique molecular identifiers were incorporated when the TCRbeta library was constructed. TCRdb passed the PCR reads through MiXCR, listing each CDR3 protein once. The sample has about 300,000 distinct CDR3 sequences, 9.5% to 13% seen once. The sample in question was PBMCs, obtained before TCRalphabeta/CD19-depleted stem cell transplant. The origin of this receptor is a boy younger than two with acute myeloid leukemia, due to receive a stem cell transplant. This sequence joins TRBV7-9 and TRBJ2-3, with D unresolved. The CDR3 spells CASSYPSWAQYF. CDR3 nucleotides: TGTGCCAGCAGCTATCCTTCTTGGGCGCAGTATTTT.